The rows below give T cell receptor beta chains drawn from one sample of a study of regulatory T cells in long-lasting Graves disease. One entry per CDR3 protein, called by TCRdb with MiXCR from the multiplex PCR reads. The sample consists of roughly 420,000 distinct CDR3 sequences, 15% to 18% of them appearing once. The specimen comprised peripheral blood mononuclear cells (PBMCs), sampled at new diagnosis, from a patient treated with antithyroid drugs. The receptors were gathered from a female donor with Graves disease. CDR3s include the opening cysteine and the closing phenylalanine or tryptophan. The order of the fields is V gene, clone size, J gene, D gene, CDR3 DNA, CDR3 protein. D genes are given only for firm matches. Only part of the rows carry a size: once, few, many, or a class if the clone is expanded.

v_call: TRBV5-1; clone_size: many; j_call: TRBJ1-2; d_call: .; cdr3_nt: TGCGCCAGCAGCTTGGTAGGAAATAACTATGGCTACACCTTC; cdr3_aa: CASSLVGNNYGYTF
v_call: TRBV27; clone_size: .; j_call: TRBJ1-1; d_call: TRBD1; cdr3_nt: TGTGCCAGCAGTTTATACGGGACAGGGGTCCGCAACACTGAAGCTTTCTTT; cdr3_aa: CASSLYGTGVRNTEAFF
v_call: TRBV7-9; clone_size: .; j_call: TRBJ2-3; d_call: TRBD2; cdr3_nt: TGTGCCAGCAGCTTTCTAGGGAGGGACACAGATACGCAGTATTTT; cdr3_aa: CASSFLGRDTDTQYF
v_call: TRBV6-2/TRBV6-3; clone_size: many; j_call: TRBJ1-1; d_call: TRBD1; cdr3_nt: TGTGCCAGCAGTTACGCGGGACAGAATTTGAACACTGAAGCTTTCTTT; cdr3_aa: CASSYAGQNLNTEAFF
v_call: TRBV4-2; clone_size: few; j_call: TRBJ1-3; d_call: .; cdr3_nt: TGTGCCAGCAGCCTCACGCCCATCTTTTCACAGGGCTACTCTGGAAACACCATATATTTT; cdr3_aa: CASSLTPIFSQGYSGNTIYF
v_call: TRBV7-9; clone_size: many; j_call: TRBJ2-5; d_call: .; cdr3_nt: TGTGCCAGCAGCGAAAGACCGGGCGTGGGGGAGACCCAGTACTTC; cdr3_aa: CASSERPGVGETQYF
v_call: TRBV4-1; clone_size: .; j_call: TRBJ1-1; d_call: .; cdr3_nt: TGCGCCAGCAGCACCCCGACGGGGGGGCTAGACACTGAAGCTTTCTTT; cdr3_aa: CASSTPTGGLDTEAFF
v_call: TRBV15; clone_size: few; j_call: TRBJ1-1; d_call: .; cdr3_nt: TGTGCCACCAGCAGAGTCGACCTTAACACTGAAGCTTTCTTT; cdr3_aa: CATSRVDLNTEAFF
v_call: TRBV9; clone_size: many; j_call: TRBJ1-1; d_call: .; cdr3_nt: TGTGCCAGCAGCGCGACAGGAGGCACTGAAGCTTTCTTT; cdr3_aa: CASSATGGTEAFF
v_call: TRBV9; clone_size: .; j_call: TRBJ2-5; d_call: .; cdr3_nt: TGTGCCAACAGCGTAGACGGCCGAGAGACCCAGTACTTC; cdr3_aa: CANSVDGRETQYF
v_call: TRBV4-1; clone_size: many; j_call: TRBJ1-5; d_call: .; cdr3_nt: TGCGCCAGCAGTCCGAAGTGGGGGGGCAATCAGCCCCAGCATTTT; cdr3_aa: CASSPKWGGNQPQHF
v_call: TRBV6-2/TRBV6-3; clone_size: few; j_call: TRBJ2-3; d_call: TRBD2; cdr3_nt: TGTGCCAGCACTCGCGGGAGGGAAACAGATACGCAGTATTTT; cdr3_aa: CASTRGRETDTQYF
v_call: TRBV9; clone_size: few; j_call: TRBJ2-1; d_call: TRBD1; cdr3_nt: TGTGCCAGCAGCCAAATTGGGACAGGGAATAGCAATGAGCAGTTCTTC; cdr3_aa: CASSQIGTGNSNEQFF
v_call: TRBV13; clone_size: .; j_call: TRBJ2-3; d_call: TRBD2; cdr3_nt: TGCGCCAGCAGCTGGGAGGGGACGCAGTATTTT; cdr3_aa: CASSWEGTQYF
v_call: TRBV3-1; clone_size: few; j_call: TRBJ1-2; d_call: TRBD1; cdr3_nt: TGTGCCAGCAGCTACAGGGGAGACTATGGCTACACCTTC; cdr3_aa: CASSYRGDYGYTF
v_call: TRBV6-2/TRBV6-3; clone_size: .; j_call: TRBJ1-1; d_call: .; cdr3_nt: TGTGCCAGCAGACCACCAATTCTGAACACTGAAGCTTTCTTT; cdr3_aa: CASRPPILNTEAFF
v_call: TRBV6-1; clone_size: once; j_call: TRBJ1-4; d_call: .; cdr3_nt: TGTGTCAGCGGAATCGAAAAACTGTTTTTT; cdr3_aa: CVSGIEKLFF
v_call: TRBV5-6; clone_size: many; j_call: TRBJ2-7; d_call: .; cdr3_nt: TGTGCCAGCAGCTCCGGTAGTGACGAGCAGTACTTC; cdr3_aa: CASSSGSDEQYF
v_call: TRBV28; clone_size: many; j_call: TRBJ2-7; d_call: .; cdr3_nt: TGTGCCAGCCGGGACACCAGAACCTACGAGCAGTACTTC; cdr3_aa: CASRDTRTYEQYF
v_call: TRBV27; clone_size: .; j_call: TRBJ1-4; d_call: .; cdr3_nt: TGTGCCAGCAGTTCCCTAGGGACTGATGAAAAACTGTTTTTT; cdr3_aa: CASSSLGTDEKLFF
v_call: TRBV7-3; clone_size: many; j_call: TRBJ2-1; d_call: .; cdr3_nt: TGTGCCAGCAGCCACGGGAGAGAGGCCTACAATGAGCAGTTCTTC; cdr3_aa: CASSHGREAYNEQFF
v_call: TRBV30; clone_size: many; j_call: TRBJ1-2; d_call: .; cdr3_nt: TGTGCCTGCTCCAAAGGGGCAGACTATGGCTACACCTTC; cdr3_aa: CACSKGADYGYTF
v_call: TRBV12-3/TRBV12-4; clone_size: many; j_call: TRBJ1-2; d_call: .; cdr3_nt: TGTGCCAGCAGTTATCGGGGAGTGATACAGGGCTACACCTTC; cdr3_aa: CASSYRGVIQGYTF
v_call: TRBV5-4; clone_size: many; j_call: TRBJ1-2; d_call: .; cdr3_nt: TGTGCCAGCAGCAACGGAGGGTCTAACTATGGCTACACCTTC; cdr3_aa: CASSNGGSNYGYTF
v_call: TRBV20-1; clone_size: few; j_call: TRBJ1-2; d_call: TRBD1; cdr3_nt: TGCAGTGCGACAGGGAATGGCTACACCTTC; cdr3_aa: CSATGNGYTF
v_call: TRBV28; clone_size: .; j_call: TRBJ1-5; d_call: .; cdr3_nt: TGTGCCAGCAGTTTCGGGGGTGCGAATCAGCCCCAGCATTTT; cdr3_aa: CASSFGGANQPQHF
v_call: TRBV2; clone_size: many; j_call: TRBJ2-7; d_call: .; cdr3_nt: TGTGCCAGCAGTGGTGAATCCGAGCAGTACTTC; cdr3_aa: CASSGESEQYF
v_call: TRBV12-3/TRBV12-4; clone_size: many; j_call: TRBJ2-7; d_call: .; cdr3_nt: TGTGCCAGCAGTCCTGCGGGGAGGTGGGACGAGCAGTACTTC; cdr3_aa: CASSPAGRWDEQYF
v_call: TRBV20-1; clone_size: many; j_call: TRBJ2-1; d_call: TRBD2; cdr3_nt: TGCAGTGCTAGTTTGCGGGAGGAATTTTATGAGCAGTTCTTC; cdr3_aa: CSASLREEFYEQFF
v_call: TRBV6-9; clone_size: many; j_call: TRBJ2-5; d_call: .; cdr3_nt: TGTGCCAGCAGTTACTTCGGGCAAGAGACCCAGTACTTC; cdr3_aa: CASSYFGQETQYF
v_call: TRBV5-4; clone_size: many; j_call: TRBJ1-1; d_call: TRBD1; cdr3_nt: TGTGCCAGCGAGGGACAGGGGAAAACTGAAGCTTTCTTT; cdr3_aa: CASEGQGKTEAFF
v_call: TRBV6-1; clone_size: many; j_call: TRBJ1-4; d_call: .; cdr3_nt: TGTGCCAGCAGCGAGAGATACTGGGCAACTAATGAAAAACTGTTTTTT; cdr3_aa: CASSERYWATNEKLFF
v_call: TRBV5-1; clone_size: many; j_call: TRBJ2-3; d_call: TRBD2; cdr3_nt: TGCGCCAGCGCCCTAGCGGGGCTTAGCACAGATACGCAGTATTTT; cdr3_aa: CASALAGLSTDTQYF
v_call: TRBV5-1; clone_size: many; j_call: TRBJ2-5; d_call: .; cdr3_nt: TGCGCCAGCAGCTTGGACGCGTACCAAGAGACCCAGTACTTC; cdr3_aa: CASSLDAYQETQYF
v_call: TRBV5-1; clone_size: many; j_call: TRBJ2-1; d_call: .; cdr3_nt: TGCGCCAGCAGCAGATCCGGGACAACCAATGAGCAGTTCTTC; cdr3_aa: CASSRSGTTNEQFF
v_call: TRBV20-1; clone_size: many; j_call: TRBJ2-5; d_call: TRBD2; cdr3_nt: TGCAGTGCTCTTACGCTCAGCGGGGGGCACCAAGAGACCCAGTACTTC; cdr3_aa: CSALTLSGGHQETQYF
v_call: TRBV20-1; clone_size: many; j_call: TRBJ1-6; d_call: .; cdr3_nt: TGCAGTGCTAGAGGGTCGCGGGCCGGGACGTCTTATAATTCACCCCTCCACTTT; cdr3_aa: CSARGSRAGTSYNSPLHF
v_call: TRBV25-1; clone_size: .; j_call: TRBJ2-7; d_call: TRBD1; cdr3_nt: TGTGCCAGCAGTGAGGGACAGGGAGTTTACGAGCAGTACTTC; cdr3_aa: CASSEGQGVYEQYF
v_call: TRBV12-3/TRBV12-4; clone_size: many; j_call: TRBJ1-6; d_call: TRBD1; cdr3_nt: TGTGCCAGCAGCTCGACAGGGGTAAATTCACCCCTCCACTTT; cdr3_aa: CASSSTGVNSPLHF
v_call: TRBV6-5; clone_size: many; j_call: TRBJ2-2; d_call: .; cdr3_nt: TGTGCCAGCAGTTACTCAACCGGGTGGGCGTATGGCGGGGAGCTGTTTTTT; cdr3_aa: CASSYSTGWAYGGELFF
v_call: TRBV15; clone_size: many; j_call: TRBJ2-7; d_call: .; cdr3_nt: TGTGCCACCAGCCGTCGGCGCTACGAGCAGTACTTC; cdr3_aa: CATSRRRYEQYF
v_call: TRBV2; clone_size: many; j_call: TRBJ1-5; d_call: TRBD1; cdr3_nt: TGTGCCAGCAGCAAGGGACAGGGCAGCAATCAGCCCCAGCATTTT; cdr3_aa: CASSKGQGSNQPQHF
v_call: TRBV11-2; clone_size: many; j_call: TRBJ2-7; d_call: TRBD2; cdr3_nt: TGTGCCAGCAGCTCCACTAGCGGGAGGGGCTACGAGCAGTACTTC; cdr3_aa: CASSSTSGRGYEQYF
v_call: TRBV7-2; clone_size: many; j_call: TRBJ1-1; d_call: TRBD1; cdr3_nt: TGTGCCAGCAGCTCCGGACAGGGGGAGTTAATTGGAGCTTTCTTT; cdr3_aa: CASSSGQGELIGAFF
v_call: TRBV7-3; clone_size: many; j_call: TRBJ2-5; d_call: .; cdr3_nt: TGTGCCAGCAGCCCGAATAAGGCCGGGACCCAGTACTTC; cdr3_aa: CASSPNKAGTQYF
v_call: TRBV20-1; clone_size: few; j_call: TRBJ1-2; d_call: TRBD1; cdr3_nt: TGCAGTGCTAGACCCGAGAGCGGACAGGGGGAGTATGGCTACACCTTC; cdr3_aa: CSARPESGQGEYGYTF
v_call: TRBV29-1; clone_size: .; j_call: TRBJ2-2; d_call: .; cdr3_nt: TGCAGCGTTGGTGCAGAGAAGACCGGGGAGCTGTTTTTT; cdr3_aa: CSVGAEKTGELFF
v_call: TRBV27; clone_size: many; j_call: TRBJ2-7; d_call: TRBD2; cdr3_nt: TGTGCCAGCAGTCGTGCCAGCAGCTACCCCAAAGCCCTAGCGGGAGGGCCCCACGAGCAGTACTTC; cdr3_aa: CASSRASSYPKALAGGPHEQYF
v_call: TRBV10-2; clone_size: many; j_call: TRBJ2-5; d_call: TRBD2; cdr3_nt: TGCGCCAGCAGTGAGGCCGCCGGGACTAGCGGGGGGTACCAAGAGACCCAGTACTTC; cdr3_aa: CASSEAAGTSGGYQETQYF
v_call: TRBV25-1; clone_size: few; j_call: TRBJ2-7; d_call: TRBD2; cdr3_nt: TGTGCCAGCAGTGGGTCAGGGAGGGCGGGGGAGCAGTACTTC; cdr3_aa: CASSGSGRAGEQYF
v_call: TRBV25-1; clone_size: many; j_call: TRBJ1-1; d_call: .; cdr3_nt: TGTGCCAGCAGTGACGCACCCCCGGCGGGTAATGCTTTCTTT; cdr3_aa: CASSDAPPAGNAFF
v_call: TRBV6-1; clone_size: many; j_call: TRBJ1-2; d_call: TRBD1; cdr3_nt: TGTGCCAGCAATCCCCGACTGACAGGGAACTATGGCTACACCTTC; cdr3_aa: CASNPRLTGNYGYTF
v_call: TRBV12-5; clone_size: many; j_call: TRBJ2-5; d_call: .; cdr3_nt: TGTGCTAGTGGTCCCGGACAGCTCCAAGAGACCCAGTACTTC; cdr3_aa: CASGPGQLQETQYF